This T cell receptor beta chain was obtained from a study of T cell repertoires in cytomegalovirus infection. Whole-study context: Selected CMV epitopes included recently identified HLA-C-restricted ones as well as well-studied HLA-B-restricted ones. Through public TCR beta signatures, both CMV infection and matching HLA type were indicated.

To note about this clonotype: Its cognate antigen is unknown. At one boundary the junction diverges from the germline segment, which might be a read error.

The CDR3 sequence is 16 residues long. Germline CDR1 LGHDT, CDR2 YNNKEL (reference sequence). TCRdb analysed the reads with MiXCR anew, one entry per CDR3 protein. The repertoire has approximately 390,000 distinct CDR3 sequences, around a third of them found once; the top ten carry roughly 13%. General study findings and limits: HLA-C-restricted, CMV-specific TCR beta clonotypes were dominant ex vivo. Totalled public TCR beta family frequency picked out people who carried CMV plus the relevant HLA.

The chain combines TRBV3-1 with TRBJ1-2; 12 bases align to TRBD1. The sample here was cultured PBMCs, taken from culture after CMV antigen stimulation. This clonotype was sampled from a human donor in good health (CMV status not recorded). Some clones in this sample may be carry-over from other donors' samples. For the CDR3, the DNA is TGTGCCAGCAGCCACGCGGGACAGGGGGCCCGGAGAGGCTACAACTTC. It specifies CASSHAGQGARRGYNF.